One sample yielded the 18 T cell receptor beta chains listed below, sequenced in a study of T-cell reconstitution after alpha-beta-depleted transplantation in children. Unique molecular identifiers were incorporated into the prepared TCRbeta library. Via MiXCR, TCRdb re-called the PCR reads, giving one row per CDR3 protein. This table holds 350,000 to 450,000 distinct CDR3 sequences, roughly 21% found once. The source material was PBMCs from the stem cell graft donor, sampled from the stem cell graft. These receptors all come from a human donor who donated a stem cell graft to a child with acute myeloid leukemia.

The table lists this clonotype with a few counts. The rearrangement links TRBV20-1 to TRBJ2-5; 8 bases are a match to TRBD2. Germline lookup yields CDR1 DFQATT and CDR2 SNEGSKA (reference sequence). Trimming removed 0 bases from V and 3 bases from J; junction bases left unmatched: 3. This CDR3 is built from 14 residues. Written as DNA, the CDR3 is TGCAGTGCTAGAGATAGCGGGGCTGAAGAGACCCAGTACTTC. The encoded protein is CSARDSGAEETQYF.

This clonotype turned up a few times. The rearrangement uses TRBV5-1 and TRBJ1-1; D gene uncertain. CDR3 length: 16 residues. Germline values: CDR1 SGHRS, CDR2 YFSETQ. V lost 4 bases and J 0 bases, leaving 16 bases between the germline ends. The CDR3 bases are TGCGCCAGCAGCGCTTTGGAGGGCCGTATGAACACTGAAGCTTTCTTT. Protein: CASSALEGRMNTEAFF.

In regard to this clonotype: The germline gene is not matched at one end of the junction; a read error may be the cause. The chain joins TRBV20-1 to TRBJ2-7; 8 nucleotides line up with TRBD2. This CDR3 spans 16 amino acids. The V gene's germline CDR1 is DFQATT and CDR2 SNEGSKA (reference sequence). In DNA, the CDR3 is TGCTGTGCTAGAGATTGGGGTAGCGGGACCTTCGGAGAGCAGTACTTC. Protein product: CCARDWGSGTFGEQYF.

This chain joins TRBV7-9 and TRBJ2-7, with D perhaps TRBD2 (6 bases). The V gene's germline CDR1 is SEHNR and CDR2 FQNEAQ (reference sequence). This CDR3 region has 14 residues. Trimming removed 1 base at V and 6 bases at J, with 13 bases between. This CDR3 is CASSLVGAGGEQYF. The CDR3 DNA follows: TGTGCCAGCAGCTTAGTTGGGGCCGGGGGCGAGCAGTACTTC.

This clonotype occurred many times. The chain joins TRBV20-1 to TRBJ2-3; the D gene is possibly TRBD2 (5 bases). The CDR3 has 16 residues. CDR1 is DFQATT, CDR2 SNEGSKA, per germline (reference sequence). Between the trimmed V and J ends, which lost 2 bases and 10 bases, there was a span of 25 bases. The CDR3 bases are TGCAGTGCTAGAAGTCTAGCACACAAGACGAACTACGCGCAGTATTTT. It encodes CSARSLAHKTNYAQYF.

This clonotype has just a few counts. The J gene is TRBJ2-7, the V gene TRBV12-3 or TRBV12-4, with D perhaps TRBD2 (5 bases). The CDR3 is 12 residues long. The V end lost 8 bases, the J end lost 6 bases, and 14 bases lay between the germline ends. For the CDR3, the DNA is TGTGCCAGCGTTGACGGGGTAGGCGAGCAGTACTTC. As protein: CASVDGVGEQYF.

The rearrangement uses TRBV20-1 and TRBJ2-7, with 9 bases aligning to TRBD2. Germline CDR1 reads DFQATT; CDR2 reads SNEGSKA (reference sequence). Trimming took 0 bases from V and 4 from J; bases not matched to a gene: 10. The CDR3 totals 16 residues. CDR3 nucleotides: TGCAGTGCTAGAGATCCCTTTGGACTAGCGCTATACGAGCAGTACTTC. Its protein product is CSARDPFGLALYEQYF.

This CDR3 reads CASSSGLAGYTGELFF. The CDR3 DNA is TGTGCCAGCAGTTCGGGACTAGCGGGATACACCGGGGAGCTGTTTTTT. The chain is built from TRBV27 and TRBJ2-2; 13 bases align to TRBD2. Germline loops: CDR1 MNHEY, CDR2 SMNVEV (reference sequence). The V gene end was trimmed by 4 bases and the J gene end by 3 bases; junction bases not matched to a gene: 2. The CDR3 covers 16 residues.

The chain combines TRBV6-5 with TRBJ2-1, with D unclear. The CDR3 spans 15 residues. The germline V and J ends were trimmed by 2 bases and 3 bases, with 11 bases remaining between them. The germline CDR1 and CDR2 sequences are MNHEY and SVGAGI. The CDR3 is CASSYADPVYNEQFF. In nucleotides, the CDR3 is TGTGCCAGCAGTTACGCAGACCCGGTCTACAATGAGCAGTTCTTC.

The J gene is TRBJ2-2, the V gene TRBV25-1; D not resolved. The CDR3 loop spans 13 amino acids. Germline CDR1 and CDR2: MGHDK and SYGVNS. The V end lost 4 bases, the J end lost 2 bases, and 5 bases lay between the germline ends. CDR3 sequence (DNA): TGTGCCAGCAGTGTACTTAACACCGGGGAGCTGTTTTTT. As protein: CASSVLNTGELFF. Based on the CDR3 plus reference TRBV25-1 and TRBJ2-2, the full variable domain is EADIYQTPRYLVIGTGKKITLECSQTMGHDKMYWYQQDPGMELHLIHYSYGVNSTEKGDLSSESTVSRIRTEHFPLTLESARPSHTSQYLCASSVLNTGELFFGEGSRLTVL.

This clonotype was seen a handful of times. The chain is built from TRBV20-1 and TRBJ2-7; TRBD2 aligns across 15 bases. CDR3 length: 15 amino acids. The trim removed 5 bases at V and 5 bases at J, leaving 7 bases unmatched. CDR1 DFQATT and CDR2 SNEGSKA come from the germline V gene (reference sequence). For the CDR3, the DNA is TGCAGTGCTCGCGGACTAGCGGGAGGGCAACACGAGCAGTACTTC. It is translated as CSARGLAGGQHEQYF.

The chain couples TRBV5-5 to TRBJ2-2, with 7 bases aligning to TRBD2. This CDR3 region has 16 residues. J lost 6 bases, V lost 5 bases, and 13 bases had no gene match. Germline V gene sequence: CDR1 SGHKS, CDR2 YYEKEE (reference sequence). This chain's CDR3 is CASRRTGTTTSGELFF. In DNA form, the CDR3 reads TGTGCCAGCAGACGTACCGGGACTACCACCTCCGGGGAGCTGTTTTTT.

V usage is TRBV7-8 and J usage is TRBJ1-1; D gene ambiguous. Trimming removed 4 bases from V and 0 bases from J, with 12 bases in between. Germline V gene data show CDR1 as SGHVS and CDR2 as FQNEAQ. The CDR3 is 15 residues long. The CDR3 DNA reads TGTGCCAGCAGCTCCCTAGACCCTATGAACACTGAAGCTTTCTTT. Protein: CASSSLDPMNTEAFF. The complete variable domain, with remaining parts taken from reference TRBV7-8 and TRBJ1-1, reads GAGVSQSPRYKVAKRGQDVALRCDPISGHVSLFWYQQALGQGPEFLTYFQNEAQLDKSGLPSDRFFAERPEGSVSTLKIQRTQQEDSAVYLCASSSLDPMNTEAFFGQGTRLTVV.

This clonotype was picked up one time. The chain combines TRBV11-3 with TRBJ2-3, with D tentatively TRBD2 (6 bases). Trimming stripped 8 bases from V and 2 bases from J, with 14 bases between. Germline lookup yields CDR1 SGHNT and CDR2 YENEEA. The CDR3 contains 14 residues. CDR3 sequence (DNA): TGTGCCAGCGGCCTCAGGGACTTCACAGATACGCAGTATTTT. Amino acids: CASGLRDFTDTQYF.

This clonotype appeared many times. The chain carries TRBV10-1 and TRBJ2-2; D possibly corresponds to TRBD2 (6 bases). The germline V gene has CDR1 WNHNN and CDR2 SYGVQD (reference sequence). The germline V and J ends were trimmed by 0 bases and 2 bases, with 10 bases remaining between them. The CDR3 spans 16 residues. CDR3 residues: CASSESSAGNTGELFF. The CDR3 DNA is TGCGCCAGCAGTGAGTCTTCGGCGGGAAACACCGGGGAGCTGTTTTTT.

This clonotype has a count of ten or more. The J gene is TRBJ2-1, the V gene TRBV4-2; D possibly matches TRBD1 or TRBD2 (5 bases each). From germline, CDR1 is LGHNA and CDR2 YNFKEQ. There are 18 residues in the CDR3. Trimming stripped 0 bases from V and 4 bases from J, with 19 bases between. The CDR3: CASSQDPDLTRGYNEQFF. CDR3 DNA: TGTGCCAGCAGCCAAGATCCGGACTTAACTAGGGGATACAATGAGCAGTTCTTC.

This chain uses TRBV28 with TRBJ2-7; no reliable D call. Germline CDR1 reads MDHEN; CDR2 reads SYDVKM. The CDR3 is 17 amino acids. The germline V and J ends were trimmed by 7 bases and 4 bases, with 26 bases remaining between them. This chain's CDR3 is CASTPPGVGPRNYEQYF. In DNA form, the CDR3 reads TGTGCCAGCACCCCCCCCGGTGTCGGACCGAGGAATTACGAGCAGTACTTC.

The V gene is TRBV28, the J gene TRBJ2-5; no clear D. Trimming cost V 5 bases and J 6 bases, with 22 bases left between them. The CDR3 totals 16 residues. Per the germline V gene, CDR1 is MDHEN and CDR2 is SYDVKM. CDR3 coding DNA: TGTGCCAGCAGTCCGGAACTACCCCCAAAGTTCCAGACCCAGTACTTC. This codes for CASSPELPPKFQTQYF.